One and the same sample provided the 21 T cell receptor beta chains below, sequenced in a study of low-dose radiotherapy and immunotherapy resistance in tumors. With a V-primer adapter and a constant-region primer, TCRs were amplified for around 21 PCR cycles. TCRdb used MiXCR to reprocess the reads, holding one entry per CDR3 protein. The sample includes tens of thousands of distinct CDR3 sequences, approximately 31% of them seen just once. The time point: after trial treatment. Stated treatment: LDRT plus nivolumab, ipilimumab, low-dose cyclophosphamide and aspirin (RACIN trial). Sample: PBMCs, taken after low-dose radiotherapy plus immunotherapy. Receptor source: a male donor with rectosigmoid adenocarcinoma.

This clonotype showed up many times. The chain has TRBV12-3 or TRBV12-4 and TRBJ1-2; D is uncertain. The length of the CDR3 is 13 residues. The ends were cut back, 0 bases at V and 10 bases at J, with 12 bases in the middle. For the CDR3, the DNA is TGTGCCAGCAGTTTAGCGAGGTCTGGAGACTACACCTTC. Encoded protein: CASSLARSGDYTF.

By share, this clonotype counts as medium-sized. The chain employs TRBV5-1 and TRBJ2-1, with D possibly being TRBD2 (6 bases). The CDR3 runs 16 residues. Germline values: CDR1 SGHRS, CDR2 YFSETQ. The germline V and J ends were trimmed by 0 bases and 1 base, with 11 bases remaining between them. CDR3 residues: CASSLATSYSYNEQFF. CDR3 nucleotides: TGCGCCAGCAGCTTGGCCACTAGCTATTCCTACAATGAGCAGTTCTTC. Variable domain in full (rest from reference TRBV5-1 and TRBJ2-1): KAGVTQTPRYLIKTRGQQVTLSCSPISGHRSVSWYQQTPGQGLQFLFEYFSETQRNKGNFPGRFSGRQFSNSRSEMNVSTLELGDSALYLCASSLATSYSYNEQFFGPGTRLTVL.

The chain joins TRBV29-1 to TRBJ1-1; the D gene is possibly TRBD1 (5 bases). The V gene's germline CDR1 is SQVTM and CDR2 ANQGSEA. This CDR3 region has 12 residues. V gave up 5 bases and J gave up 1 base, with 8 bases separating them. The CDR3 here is CSVNQGNTEAFF. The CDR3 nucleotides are TGCAGCGTTAATCAGGGGAACACTGAAGCTTTCTTT.

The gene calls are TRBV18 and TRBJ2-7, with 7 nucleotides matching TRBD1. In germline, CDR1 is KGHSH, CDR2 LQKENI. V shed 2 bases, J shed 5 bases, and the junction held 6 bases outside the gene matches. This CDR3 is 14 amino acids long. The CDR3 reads CASSPFTGENEQYF. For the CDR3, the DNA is TGTGCCAGCTCACCATTTACAGGGGAAAACGAGCAGTACTTC.

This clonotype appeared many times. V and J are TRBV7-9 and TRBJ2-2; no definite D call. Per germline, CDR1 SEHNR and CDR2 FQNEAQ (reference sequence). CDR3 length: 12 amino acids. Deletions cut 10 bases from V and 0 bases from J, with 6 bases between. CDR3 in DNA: TGTGCCACCCCCCCGAACACCGGGGAGCTGTTTTTT. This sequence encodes CATPPNTGELFF.

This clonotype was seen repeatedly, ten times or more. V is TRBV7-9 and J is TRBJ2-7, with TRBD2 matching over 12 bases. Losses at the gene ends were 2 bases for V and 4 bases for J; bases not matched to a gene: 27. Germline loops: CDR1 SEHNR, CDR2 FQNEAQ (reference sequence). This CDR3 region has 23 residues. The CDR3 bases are TGTGCCAGCAGCTTATTCAGGACTAGCGGGATCGGTGGCCCACTGGGAGGCGGTTACGAGCAGTACTTC. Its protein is CASSLFRTSGIGGPLGGGYEQYF.

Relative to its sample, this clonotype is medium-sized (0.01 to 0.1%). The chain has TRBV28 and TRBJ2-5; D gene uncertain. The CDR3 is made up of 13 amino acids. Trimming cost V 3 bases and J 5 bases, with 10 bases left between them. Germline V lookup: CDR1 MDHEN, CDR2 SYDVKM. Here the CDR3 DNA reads TGTGCCAGCAGTTTTAATGGTGGGGAGACCCAGTACTTC. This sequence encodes CASSFNGGETQYF.

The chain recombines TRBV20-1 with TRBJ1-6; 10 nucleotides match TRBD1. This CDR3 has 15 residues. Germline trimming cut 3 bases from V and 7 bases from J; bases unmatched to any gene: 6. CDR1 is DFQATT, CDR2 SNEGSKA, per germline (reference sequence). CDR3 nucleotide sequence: TGCAGTGCTAGGGGCAGGACAGGGGGGAATTCACCCCTCCACTTT. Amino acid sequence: CSARGRTGGNSPLHF.

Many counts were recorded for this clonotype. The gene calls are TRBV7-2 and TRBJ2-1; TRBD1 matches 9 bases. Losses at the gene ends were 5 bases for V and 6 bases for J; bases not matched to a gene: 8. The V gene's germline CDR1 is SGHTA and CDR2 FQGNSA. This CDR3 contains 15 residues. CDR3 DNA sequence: TGTGCCAGCAGCACCTCCGGGACAGGGACCAATGAGCAGTTCTTC. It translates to CASSTSGTGTNEQFF.

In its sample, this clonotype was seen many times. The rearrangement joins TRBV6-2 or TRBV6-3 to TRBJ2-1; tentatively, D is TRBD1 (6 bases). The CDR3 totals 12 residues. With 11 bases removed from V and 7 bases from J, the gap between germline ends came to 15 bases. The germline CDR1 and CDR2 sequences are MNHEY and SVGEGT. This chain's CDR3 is CAVYRVGNEQFF. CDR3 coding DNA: TGTGCCGTCTACAGGGTAGGGAATGAGCAGTTCTTC.

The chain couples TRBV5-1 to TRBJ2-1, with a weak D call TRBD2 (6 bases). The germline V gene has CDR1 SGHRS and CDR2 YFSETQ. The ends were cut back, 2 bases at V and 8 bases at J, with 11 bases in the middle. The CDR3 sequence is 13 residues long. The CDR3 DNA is TGCGCCAGCAGCTTCGGACGGGAGCATGAGCAGTTCTTC. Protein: CASSFGREHEQFF.

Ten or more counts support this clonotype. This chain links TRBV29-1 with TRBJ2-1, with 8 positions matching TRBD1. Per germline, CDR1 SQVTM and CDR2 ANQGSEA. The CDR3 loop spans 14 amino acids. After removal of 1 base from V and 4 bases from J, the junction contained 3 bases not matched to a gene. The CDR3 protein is CSVEATGVYNEQFF. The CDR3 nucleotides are TGCAGCGTTGAAGCGACAGGGGTGTACAATGAGCAGTTCTTC.

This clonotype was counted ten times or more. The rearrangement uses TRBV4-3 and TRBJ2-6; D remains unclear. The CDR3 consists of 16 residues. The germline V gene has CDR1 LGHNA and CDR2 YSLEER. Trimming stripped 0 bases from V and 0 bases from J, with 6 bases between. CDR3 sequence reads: CASSQEEFSGANVLTF. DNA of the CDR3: TGCGCCAGCAGCCAAGAGGAGTTCTCTGGGGCCAACGTCCTGACTTTC.

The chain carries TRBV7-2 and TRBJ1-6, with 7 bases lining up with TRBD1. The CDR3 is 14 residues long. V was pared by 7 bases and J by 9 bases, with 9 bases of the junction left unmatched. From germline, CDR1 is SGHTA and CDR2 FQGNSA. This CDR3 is CASTGTARGSPLHF. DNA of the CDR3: TGTGCCAGCACCGGGACAGCTCGAGGTTCACCCCTCCACTTT. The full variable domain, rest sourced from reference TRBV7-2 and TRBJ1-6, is GAGVSQSPSNKVTEKGKDVELRCDPISGHTALYWYRQSLGQGLEFLIYFQGNSAPDKSGLPSDRFSAERTGGSVSTLTIQRTQQEDSAVYLCASTGTARGSPLHFGNGTRLTVT.

The CDR3 loop is CASSFRGSNEQYF. The CDR3 coding sequence is TGTGCCAGCAGTTTTCGGGGGAGTAACGAGCAGTACTTC. This chain joins TRBV28 and TRBJ2-7; possible D gene TRBD2, 6 bases. Germline assignment: CDR1 MDHEN and CDR2 SYDVKM. Deletions cut 3 bases from V and 5 bases from J, with 11 bases between. The CDR3 has 13 residues.

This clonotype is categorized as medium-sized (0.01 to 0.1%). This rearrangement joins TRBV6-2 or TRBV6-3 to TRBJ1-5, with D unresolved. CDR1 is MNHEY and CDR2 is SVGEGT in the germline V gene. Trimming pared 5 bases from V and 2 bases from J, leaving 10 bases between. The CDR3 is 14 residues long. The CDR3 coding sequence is TGTGCCAGCAGTGAACACCAGGGCAATCAGCCCCAGCATTTT. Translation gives CASSEHQGNQPQHF.

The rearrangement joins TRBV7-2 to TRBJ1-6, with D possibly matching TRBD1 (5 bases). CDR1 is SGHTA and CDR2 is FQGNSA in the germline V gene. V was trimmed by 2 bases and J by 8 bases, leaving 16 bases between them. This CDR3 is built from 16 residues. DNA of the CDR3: TGTGCCAGCAGCTTATCGACCGCTCCGGGGGATTCACCCCTCCACTTT. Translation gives CASSLSTAPGDSPLHF.

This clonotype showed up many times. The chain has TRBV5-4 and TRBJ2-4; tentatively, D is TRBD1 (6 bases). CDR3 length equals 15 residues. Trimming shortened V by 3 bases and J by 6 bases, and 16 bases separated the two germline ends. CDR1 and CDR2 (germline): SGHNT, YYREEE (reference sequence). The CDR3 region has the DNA TGTGCCAGCAGCTGGACGGCAGGGGAAAGAAACATTCAGTACTTC. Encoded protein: CASSWTAGERNIQYF.

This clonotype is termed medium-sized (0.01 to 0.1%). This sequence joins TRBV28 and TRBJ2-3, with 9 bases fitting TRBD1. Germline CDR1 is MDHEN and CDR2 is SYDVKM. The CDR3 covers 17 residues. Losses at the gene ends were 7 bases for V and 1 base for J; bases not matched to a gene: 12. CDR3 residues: CASIWGTGRLRTDTQYF. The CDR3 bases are TGTGCCAGCATTTGGGGGACAGGGAGACTACGCACAGATACGCAGTATTTT.

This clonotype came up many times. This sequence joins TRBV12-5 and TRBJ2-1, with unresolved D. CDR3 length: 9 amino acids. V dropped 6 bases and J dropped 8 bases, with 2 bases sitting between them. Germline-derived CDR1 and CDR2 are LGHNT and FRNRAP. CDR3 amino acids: CASGYEQFF. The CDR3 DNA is TGTGCTAGTGGGTATGAGCAGTTCTTC.

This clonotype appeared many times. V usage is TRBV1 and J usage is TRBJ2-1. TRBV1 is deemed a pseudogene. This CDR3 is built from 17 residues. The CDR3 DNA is TGCGCCAGCAGCCAAGAGCGCAGGAGTGGGTCCTACAATGAGCAGTTCTTC. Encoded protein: CASSQERRSGSYNEQFF.